The 17 T cell receptor beta chains reported below all come from one sample, sequenced in a study of blood T cell repertoires in COVID-19. Here immunoSEQ multiplex PCR was the method, and the copy in TCRdb shows in-frame clones only, minus some. The sample records about 200,000 clones, roughly 80% being singletons. The sequenced material came from peripheral blood. These receptors originate from a woman older than 75 with COVID-19, enrolled during active disease.

This sequence joins TRBV28 and TRBJ1-4, with D maybe TRBD1 (5 bases). The CDR3 length is 16 residues. V lost 2 bases and J 10 bases, leaving 20 bases between the germline ends. In germline, CDR1 is MDHEN, CDR2 SYDVKM. DNA for the CDR3: TGTGCCAGCAGTTTAAGCGGACTGGGGGAGGCTGGAAAACTGTTTTTT. Protein: CASSLSGLGEAGKLFF. Supplemented by reference TRBV28 and TRBJ1-4, the full variable domain reads DVKVTQSSRYLVKRTGEKVFLECVQDMDHENMFWYRQDPGLGLRLIYFSYDVKMKEKGDIPEGYSVSREKKERFSLILESASTNQTSMYLCASSLSGLGEAGKLFFGSGTQLSVL.

The chain links TRBV28 to TRBJ2-1, with D maybe TRBD1 (5 bases). The CDR3 is made up of 12 amino acids. Looked up from germline, CDR1 is MDHEN and CDR2 is SYDVKM. The V end lost 2 bases, the J end lost 7 bases, and 6 bases lay between the germline ends. CDR3: CASSLAGNEQFF. The CDR3 DNA reads TGTGCCAGCAGTTTAGCAGGGAATGAGCAGTTCTTC.

J is TRBJ1-2 and V is TRBV19; 8 bases fit TRBD1. Germline V CDR1 and CDR2: LNHDA, SQIVND (reference sequence). The CDR3 length is 14 residues. After removal of 8 bases from V and 7 bases from J, the junction contained 12 bases not matched to a gene. CDR3 in DNA: TGTGCCAGTGGGACAGGATTCATTTCGCTTGGCTACACCTTC. Its protein is CASGTGFISLGYTF.

The V and J genes are TRBV6-5 and TRBJ1-2; the D gene is possibly TRBD1 (5 bases). V was pared by 2 bases and J by 7 bases, with 20 bases between. The CDR3 loop spans 16 amino acids. CDR1 and CDR2 (germline): MNHEY, SVGAGI. The CDR3 sequence is CASSYVGGRKASGYTF. CDR3 nucleotide sequence: TGTGCCAGCAGTTACGTGGGGGGACGGAAGGCTTCTGGCTACACCTTC.

This clone was found once. The chain employs TRBV12-3 or TRBV12-4 and TRBJ2-1; D gene ambiguous. Trimming left V 6 bases short and J 6 bases short, with 9 bases between. The CDR3 is 12 residues long. CDR3 coding DNA: TGTGCCAGCAGCTATTCCGGCAATGAGCAGTTCTTC. Encoded protein: CASSYSGNEQFF.

CDR3 amino acids: CASSKRINRDTHPAFF. The CDR3 coding sequence is TGTGCCAGCAGCAAAAGAATTAACCGGGACACCCACCCGGCTTTCTTT. This chain links TRBV7-9 with TRBJ1-1; tentative D call: TRBD1 (6 bases). V lost 5 bases, J lost 11 bases, and 27 bases lay in between. This CDR3 has 16 residues. CDR1 and CDR2 (germline): SEHNR, FQNEAQ (reference sequence).

The chain recombines TRBV25-1 with TRBJ2-5; D may be TRBD1 (6 bases). The CDR3 sequence is 16 residues long. V was clipped by 0 bases and J by 3 bases, with 14 bases between them. Germline assignment: CDR1 MGHDK and CDR2 SYGVNS. CDR3 residues: CASSEYGAGEEETQYF. In DNA form, the CDR3 reads TGTGCCAGCAGTGAATATGGGGCAGGGGAAGAAGAGACCCAGTACTTC.

The chain is built from TRBV5-5 and TRBJ2-7; tentative D call: TRBD1 (6 bases). This CDR3 has 16 amino acids. Trimming took off 0 bases at V and 0 bases at J, with 13 bases between the two ends. CDR1 is SGHKS and CDR2 is YYEKEE in the germline V gene (reference sequence). This chain's CDR3 is CASSLAAQGNSYEQYF. For the CDR3, the DNA is TGTGCCAGCAGCTTGGCCGCACAGGGAAACTCCTACGAGCAGTACTTC.

This chain uses TRBV11-2 with TRBJ1-6; 7 bases are a match to TRBD1. This CDR3 is 15 amino acids long. The V gene end was trimmed by 0 bases and the J gene end by 9 bases; junction bases not matched to a gene: 5. The germline CDR1 and CDR2 sequences are SGHAT and FQNNGV. The CDR3 loop is CASSLESGGLSPLHF. Here the CDR3 DNA reads TGTGCCAGCAGCTTAGAGTCAGGGGGTCTTTCACCCCTCCACTTT.

The chain has TRBV5-1 and TRBJ1-1; D call uncertain. The germline gives CDR1 SGHRS, CDR2 YFSETQ. V was shortened by 5 bases and J by 2 bases, with 16 bases between the two germline ends. The CDR3 spans 15 residues. The CDR3 nucleotides read TGCGCCAGCAGATATGCGGGAACAGTCAACACTGAAGCTTTCTTT. Encoded protein: CASRYAGTVNTEAFF.

This sequence joins TRBV5-1 and TRBJ2-1; no firm D call. Per the germline V gene, CDR1 is SGHRS and CDR2 is YFSETQ. The CDR3 runs to 15 residues. V shed 0 bases and J shed 5 bases, with 12 bases lying between them. As DNA, the CDR3 is TGCGCCAGCAGCTTGGGTGGAACTACTCACAATGAGCAGTTCTTC. Translation gives CASSLGGTTHNEQFF.

V usage is TRBV2 and J usage is TRBJ1-2, with D perhaps matching TRBD1 (5 bases). Trimming removed 6 bases from V and 1 base from J, with 9 bases in between. Germline V CDR1 and CDR2: SNHLY, FYNNEI. This CDR3 has 13 residues. CDR3: CASRQDLNYGYTF. The CDR3 coding sequence is TGTGCCAGCAGACAGGACCTTAACTATGGCTACACCTTC.

The chain uses TRBV12-3 or TRBV12-4 and TRBJ1-1, with D perhaps TRBD1 (5 bases). The length of the CDR3 is 13 residues. V was shortened by 7 bases and J by 1 base, with 10 bases between the two germline ends. CDR3 residues: CASTVGGNTEAFF. CDR3 coding DNA: TGTGCCAGCACGGTCGGGGGGAACACTGAAGCTTTCTTT.

The rearrangement links TRBV6-1 to TRBJ1-3; D is ambiguous. This CDR3 is 15 amino acids long. V lost 1 base and J lost 4, with 11 bases in between. The germline CDR1 and CDR2 sequences are MNHNS and SASEGT. CDR3 nucleotide sequence: TGTGCCAGCAGTGAAGAGGGAGGTCTGGGAAACACCATATATTTT. Residues: CASSEEGGLGNTIYF.

CDR3 protein: CASSIRGREKLFF. In DNA form, the CDR3 reads TGTGCCAGTAGTATCCGGGGGAGAGAAAAACTGTTTTTT. The V gene is TRBV19, the J gene TRBJ1-4; D may be TRBD1 (5 bases). Germline-derived CDR1 and CDR2 are LNHDA and SQIVND (reference sequence). With 3 bases removed from V and 8 bases from J, the gap between germline ends came to 10 bases. CDR3 size: 13 residues.

CDR3 nucleotide sequence: TGTGCCAGCAGCGTCAACACAGATACGCAGTATTTT. This encodes CASSVNTDTQYF. The chain links TRBV11-2 to TRBJ2-3; D unclear. V dropped 5 bases and J dropped 2 bases, with 5 bases sitting between them. CDR1 SGHAT and CDR2 FQNNGV come from the germline V gene. The CDR3 runs 12 residues.

This clone was observed a few times. The chain is built from TRBV6-4 and TRBJ2-7, with TRBD2 matching over 7 bases. V lost 5 bases, J lost 0 bases, and 7 bases stayed unmatched. The CDR3 sequence is 15 residues long. Germline CDR1 reads MRHNA; CDR2 reads SNTAGT. CDR3 nucleotide sequence: TGTGCCAGCAGTCCCGGCGGGAGTAGCTCCTACGAGCAGTACTTC. It codes for CASSPGGSSSYEQYF.